Listed below are T cell receptor beta chains from one sample, sequenced in a study of T cell changes during pregnancy in multiple sclerosis. Method: immunoSEQ multiplex PCR; TCRdb's copy keeps in-frame clones and lacks some. This table has 40,000 to 55,000 clones, roughly 90% appearing once. The sequenced sample was CD8+ T cells from peripheral blood mononuclear cells, obtained in the second trimester of pregnancy. Receptors were obtained from a female donor with multiple sclerosis, enrolled in a pregnancy study. CDR3s include the opening cysteine and the closing phenylalanine or tryptophan. A D gene is named only where the DNA matches it firmly. Expanded clones are given a class, and other clones once, few, many or no size at all.

CDR3: CASSPKTHGTYEQYF; DNA: TGTGCCAGCAGCCCCAAAACCCACGGTACCTACGAGCAGTACTTC; J: TRBJ2-7; size: -; D: -; V: TRBV5-6
CDR3: CASSYRDFNTGELFF; DNA: TGTGCCAGCAGCTATCGGGACTTTAACACCGGGGAGCTGTTTTTT; J: TRBJ2-2; size: -; D: -; V: TRBV5-4
CDR3: CASRDSSNQPQHF; DNA: TGTGCCAGCCGAGACAGCTCCAATCAGCCCCAGCATTTT; J: TRBJ1-5; size: -; D: -; V: TRBV6-1
CDR3: CASSLGLRAAYNSPLHF; DNA: TGTGCCAGCAGCTTGGGGCTGAGGGCCGCCTATAATTCACCCCTCCACTTT; J: TRBJ1-6; size: -; D: -; V: TRBV5-6
CDR3: CASSLITANYGYTF; DNA: TGTGCCAGCAGCCTTATCACAGCTAACTATGGCTACACCTTC; J: TRBJ1-2; size: -; D: -; V: TRBV9
CDR3: CASSVGEAHYEQYF; DNA: TGTGCCAGCAGCGTAGGGGAGGCCCACTACGAGCAGTACTTC; J: TRBJ2-7; size: -; D: -; V: TRBV9
CDR3: CASSVAPDTQYF; DNA: TGTGCCAGCAGCGTAGCTCCAGATACGCAGTATTTT; J: TRBJ2-3; size: once; D: -; V: TRBV9
CDR3: CASSLVAWTEAFF; DNA: TGTGCCAGCAGCTTGGTGGCATGGACTGAAGCTTTCTTT; J: TRBJ1-1; size: -; D: -; V: TRBV5-6
CDR3: CASHTGTSAYNEQFF; DNA: TGTGCCAGCCATACCGGGACTAGCGCTTACAATGAGCAGTTCTTC; J: TRBJ2-1; size: -; D: TRBD2; V: TRBV7-8
CDR3: CASSPDRGSPEAFF; DNA: TGTGCCAGCAGTCCGGACAGGGGTTCCCCTGAAGCTTTCTTT; J: TRBJ1-1; size: -; D: TRBD1; V: TRBV27
CDR3: CASGFGPWVGGASTDTQYF; DNA: TGTGCTAGTGGTTTTGGCCCTTGGGTGGGTGGGGCCAGCACAGATACGCAGTATTTT; J: TRBJ2-3; size: -; D: -; V: TRBV12-5
CDR3: CASSPWDRDNEQFF; DNA: TGTGCCAGCAGCCCCTGGGACAGGGACAATGAGCAGTTCTTC; J: TRBJ2-1; size: -; D: TRBD1; V: TRBV9
CDR3: CASSQRQGGYTF; DNA: TGTGCCAGCAGCCAACGACAGGGCGGCTACACCTTC; J: TRBJ1-2; size: -; D: TRBD1; V: TRBV4-2
CDR3: CASSLGQALYGYTF; DNA: TGTGCCAGCAGCTTGGGACAGGCTCTTTATGGCTACACCTTC; J: TRBJ1-2; size: -; D: -; V: TRBV5-4
CDR3: CASSLVAVDGYTF; DNA: TGTGCCAGCAGCTTAGTGGCAGTGGATGGCTACACCTTC; J: TRBJ1-2; size: -; D: -; V: TRBV7-9
CDR3: CASSLDRGSGNTIYF; DNA: TGTGCCAGCAGCTTAGATAGGGGTTCTGGAAACACCATATATTTT; J: TRBJ1-3; size: -; D: -; V: TRBV11-2
CDR3: CASLPDTLGEQYF; DNA: TGTGCCAGCCTCCCTGACACTCTGGGTGAGCAGTACTTC; J: TRBJ2-7; size: -; D: -; V: TRBV7-9
CDR3: CASSLVGTAAYFF; DNA: TGTGCCAGCAGCTTAGTGGGGACAGCAGCCTACTTCTTC; J: TRBJ1-2; size: -; D: TRBD1; V: TRBV7-8
CDR3: CASGGQGGTEAFF; DNA: TGCGCCAGCGGAGGACAGGGAGGCACTGAAGCTTTCTTT; J: TRBJ1-1; size: -; D: TRBD1; V: TRBV5-1
CDR3: CASSGGTATDTQYF; DNA: TGTGCCAGCAGCGGAGGTACCGCCACAGATACGCAGTATTTT; J: TRBJ2-3; size: -; D: -; V: TRBV13
CDR3: CASSFFRGETQYF; DNA: TGTGCCAGCAGTTTTTTCCGAGGAGAGACCCAGTACTTC; J: TRBJ2-5; size: -; D: -; V: TRBV27
CDR3: CASKWHNTGELFF; DNA: TGTGCCAGCAAGTGGCACAACACCGGGGAGCTGTTTTTT; J: TRBJ2-2; size: -; D: -; V: TRBV27
CDR3: CASSMGSGANTEAFF; DNA: TGTGCCAGTAGTATGGGTTCAGGGGCGAACACTGAAGCTTTCTTT; J: TRBJ1-1; size: -; D: -; V: TRBV19
CDR3: CASSTGGYEQYF; DNA: TGTGCCAGCAGTACAGGGGGCTACGAGCAGTACTTC; J: TRBJ2-7; size: -; D: TRBD1; V: TRBV27
CDR3: CASSLSPGQGFRETQYF; DNA: TGTGCCAGCAGTTTATCGCCCGGACAGGGTTTTAGGGAGACCCAGTACTTC; J: TRBJ2-5; size: -; D: TRBD1; V: TRBV27
CDR3: CSVVDMGRTGVPEAFF; DNA: TGCAGCGTTGTGGATATGGGCCGGACAGGCGTCCCTGAAGCTTTCTTT; J: TRBJ1-1; size: once; D: TRBD1; V: TRBV29-1
CDR3: CASSLDRVDYEQYF; DNA: TGTGCCAGCAGCTTAGACAGGGTCGACTACGAGCAGTACTTC; J: TRBJ2-7; size: -; D: TRBD1; V: TRBV5-5
CDR3: CASSQPGLSEAFF; DNA: TGTGCCAGCAGCCAACCTGGACTCAGCGAAGCTTTCTTT; J: TRBJ1-1; size: once; D: -; V: TRBV16
CDR3: CASSVGHANTEAFF; DNA: TGTGCCAGCAGCGTAGGACACGCGAACACTGAAGCTTTCTTT; J: TRBJ1-1; size: -; D: -; V: TRBV9
CDR3: CASSVGRVVGVSTEAFF; DNA: TGTGCCAGCAGCGTTGGCAGGGTGGTAGGGGTGAGCACTGAAGCTTTCTTT; J: TRBJ1-1; size: -; D: -; V: TRBV9
CDR3: CASSQGVNRGGSEKLFF; DNA: TGTGCCAGCAGCCAAGGAGTTAACAGGGGTGGTTCTGAAAAACTGTTTTTT; J: TRBJ1-4; size: once; D: TRBD1; V: TRBV4-2
CDR3: CASSQGDGDTIYF; DNA: TGCGCCAGCTCACAGGGAGATGGGGACACCATATATTTT; J: TRBJ1-3; size: -; D: -; V: TRBV4-1
CDR3: CASSPTGVDTEAFF; DNA: TGTGCCAGCAGCCCCACAGGGGTCGACACTGAAGCTTTCTTT; J: TRBJ1-1; size: -; D: TRBD1; V: TRBV5-6
CDR3: CASSLAGSNQPQHF; DNA: TGCGCCAGCAGCTTGGCAGGAAGCAATCAGCCCCAGCATTTT; J: TRBJ1-5; size: -; D: -; V: TRBV5-1
CDR3: CASSVRLAEYQETQYF; DNA: TGTGCCAGCAGTGTCCGGCTAGCGGAGTACCAAGAGACCCAGTACTTC; J: TRBJ2-5; size: -; D: TRBD2; V: TRBV6-1
CDR3: CASSLQGLGTQYF; DNA: TGTGCCAGCAGCTTACAGGGGCTTGGGACCCAGTACTTC; J: TRBJ2-5; size: -; D: TRBD1; V: TRBV5-6
CDR3: CASSAGGGGNTEAFF; DNA: TGTGCCAGCAGCGCCGGGGGGGGAGGGAACACTGAAGCTTTCTTT; J: TRBJ1-1; size: -; D: -; V: TRBV9
CDR3: CASSLRQGGYEQYF; DNA: TGTGCCAGCAGCCTTAGACAGGGGGGATACGAGCAGTACTTC; J: TRBJ2-7; size: -; D: TRBD1; V: TRBV7-8
CDR3: CASSPLAEAFF; DNA: TGTGCCAGCAGCCCCCTAGCTGAAGCTTTCTTT; J: TRBJ1-1; size: -; D: -; V: TRBV9
CDR3: CASGTGEGYTF; DNA: TGTGCCAGCGGGACGGGAGAAGGCTACACCTTC; J: TRBJ1-2; size: -; D: -; V: TRBV7-3
CDR3: CASSQSVAGARDEQYF; DNA: TGCGCCAGCAGCCAATCGGTGGCAGGGGCAAGGGACGAGCAGTACTTC; J: TRBJ2-7; size: -; D: -; V: TRBV4-3
CDR3: CASSSRQVGVSNQPQHF; DNA: TGTGCCAGCAGCTCCCGACAGGTGGGAGTGAGCAATCAGCCCCAGCATTTT; J: TRBJ1-5; size: -; D: -; V: TRBV9
CDR3: CSSPTGNEQFF; DNA: TGCAGCTCCCCGACAGGCAATGAGCAGTTCTTC; J: TRBJ2-1; size: -; D: -; V: TRBV29-1
CDR3: CASSLNQNTEAFF; DNA: TGTGCCAGCAGCTTAAATCAGAACACTGAAGCTTTCTTT; J: TRBJ1-1; size: -; D: -; V: TRBV7-3
CDR3: CASSARTSGGSPGDTQYF; DNA: TGTGCCAGCAGCGCAAGGACTAGCGGGGGTTCTCCAGGAGATACGCAGTATTTT; J: TRBJ2-3; size: -; D: TRBD2; V: TRBV9
CDR3: CASSRRGAQETQYF; DNA: TGTGCCAGCAGCCGCCGGGGGGCCCAAGAGACCCAGTACTTC; J: TRBJ2-5; size: -; D: -; V: TRBV13